This is a list of T cell receptor beta chains from one sample in a study of blood T cells in healthy people across ages. TCRdb re-analysed the 5' RACE reads in MiXCR, keeping a single row per CDR3 protein. The repertoire includes some 690,000 distinct CDR3 sequences, approximately 21% of them detected once, and roughly a fifth sits in the top ten. Sequenced: blood. Receptors were obtained from a man aged 65 to 85 in good health. Both conserved end residues are part of each CDR3. A D gene is named only where the DNA matches it firmly. Clone size is shown for a subset of rows, as once, few, many or a class of expanded clone.

d_gene: .; abundance: .; v_gene: TRBV7-9; j_gene: TRBJ2-1; CDR3nt: TGTGCCGGCAGCTTAGACGTGGCCCCGGGGCATGAGCAGTTCTTC; CDR3aa: CAGSLDVAPGHEQFF
d_gene: .; abundance: few; v_gene: TRBV5-1; j_gene: TRBJ2-2; CDR3nt: TGCGCCAGCAGCCCCGGACTGGGGGAGCTGTTTTTT; CDR3aa: CASSPGLGELFF
d_gene: TRBD2; abundance: few; v_gene: TRBV20-1; j_gene: TRBJ2-5; CDR3nt: TGCAGTGCTAGAGGGGGAGGGGTGACCCAGTACTTC; CDR3aa: CSARGGGVTQYF
d_gene: .; abundance: many; v_gene: TRBV12-3/TRBV12-4; j_gene: TRBJ2-3; CDR3nt: TGTGCCAGCAGTTTAAGTGGGGCTGGGGATACGCAGTATTTT; CDR3aa: CASSLSGAGDTQYF
d_gene: TRBD2; abundance: .; v_gene: TRBV2; j_gene: TRBJ2-1; CDR3nt: TGTGCCAGCAGTGATTTGGCGGGGGGGCGGTACAATGAGCAGTTCTTC; CDR3aa: CASSDLAGGRYNEQFF
d_gene: .; abundance: .; v_gene: TRBV7-3; j_gene: TRBJ1-6; CDR3nt: TGTGCCAGCAGCTTAGGGACCGGGGGTTCACCCCTCCACTTT; CDR3aa: CASSLGTGGSPLHF
d_gene: .; abundance: .; v_gene: TRBV18; j_gene: TRBJ2-5; CDR3nt: TGTGCCAGCTCACAGGGGACACGACAAGAGACCCAGTACTTC; CDR3aa: CASSQGTRQETQYF
d_gene: .; abundance: .; v_gene: TRBV20-1; j_gene: TRBJ2-7; CDR3nt: TGCAGTGCTAGAGATCCAGTTGCTAGCTCCTACGAGCAGTACTTC; CDR3aa: CSARDPVASSYEQYF
d_gene: .; abundance: .; v_gene: TRBV5-1; j_gene: TRBJ2-2; CDR3nt: TGCGCCGGCAGGCAGACAGGTTACGCCGGGGAGCTGTTTTTT; CDR3aa: CAGRQTGYAGELFF
d_gene: TRBD1; abundance: few; v_gene: TRBV5-1; j_gene: TRBJ2-3; CDR3nt: TGCGCCAGCAGCTACCGGGACAGGGACACAGATACGCAGTATTTT; CDR3aa: CASSYRDRDTDTQYF
d_gene: TRBD2; abundance: .; v_gene: TRBV12-3/TRBV12-4; j_gene: TRBJ2-4; CDR3nt: TGTGCCAGCAGTAGAACTAGCGGGAGGGCTCGGGGAAACATTCAGTACTTC; CDR3aa: CASSRTSGRARGNIQYF
d_gene: .; abundance: .; v_gene: TRBV4-2; j_gene: TRBJ1-4; CDR3nt: TGTGCCAGCAGCCTCGGGACCCGTAATGAAAAACTGTTTTTT; CDR3aa: CASSLGTRNEKLFF
d_gene: TRBD1; abundance: .; v_gene: TRBV20-1; j_gene: TRBJ1-5; CDR3nt: TGCAGTGCCGGGGACAGGGGGCAGCGCAATCAGCCCCAGCATTTT; CDR3aa: CSAGDRGQRNQPQHF
d_gene: TRBD1; abundance: few; v_gene: TRBV5-1; j_gene: TRBJ1-1; CDR3nt: TGCGCCAGCAGGCTGACAGGGCCCGCAGCTTTCTTT; CDR3aa: CASRLTGPAAFF
d_gene: TRBD1; abundance: few; v_gene: TRBV14; j_gene: TRBJ1-4; CDR3nt: TGTGCCAGCAGTCCGGGACAGGGCTATGAAAAACTGTTTTTT; CDR3aa: CASSPGQGYEKLFF
d_gene: .; abundance: .; v_gene: TRBV6-6; j_gene: TRBJ2-1; CDR3nt: TGTGCCAGCAGAAGGAGGGGAGGCAATGAGCAGTTCTTC; CDR3aa: CASRRRGGNEQFF
d_gene: TRBD2; abundance: .; v_gene: TRBV29-1; j_gene: TRBJ2-1; CDR3nt: TGCAGCGTTGACCGACTAGCGGGAGGCAATGAGCAGTTCTTC; CDR3aa: CSVDRLAGGNEQFF
d_gene: .; abundance: .; v_gene: TRBV9; j_gene: TRBJ2-2; CDR3nt: TGTGCCAGCAGCGTAGTCGAACACATGAACACCGGGGAGCTGTTTTTT; CDR3aa: CASSVVEHMNTGELFF
d_gene: .; abundance: few; v_gene: TRBV2; j_gene: TRBJ1-1; CDR3nt: TGTGCCAGCCTGGACAGCCCCGAAGCTTTCTTT; CDR3aa: CASLDSPEAFF
d_gene: .; abundance: .; v_gene: TRBV20-1; j_gene: TRBJ1-1; CDR3nt: TGCAGTGCTGCGGGACACGTGAACACTGAAGCTTTCTTT; CDR3aa: CSAAGHVNTEAFF
d_gene: TRBD1; abundance: .; v_gene: TRBV13; j_gene: TRBJ1-2; CDR3nt: TGTGCCAGCAGCTCCTACATGGACAGGGGAAATGGCTACACCTTC; CDR3aa: CASSSYMDRGNGYTF
d_gene: TRBD1; abundance: .; v_gene: TRBV28; j_gene: TRBJ2-7; CDR3nt: TGTGCCAGCAGCCCCGTCGGGGACAGATACTACGAGCAGTACTTC; CDR3aa: CASSPVGDRYYEQYF
d_gene: .; abundance: .; v_gene: TRBV18; j_gene: TRBJ2-5; CDR3nt: TGTGCCAGCTCACCAGTTGGTAGCCAAGGTTCTGGGACCCAGTACTTC; CDR3aa: CASSPVGSQGSGTQYF
d_gene: TRBD2; abundance: .; v_gene: TRBV12-3/TRBV12-4; j_gene: TRBJ2-1; CDR3nt: TGTGCCAGCAGTGACCCGGGGCTAGCGGGTACAATGGAGCAGTTCTTC; CDR3aa: CASSDPGLAGTMEQFF
d_gene: .; abundance: many; v_gene: TRBV14; j_gene: TRBJ1-1; CDR3nt: TGTGCCAGCAGCCAAGACTCCCCTGACGCTTCACGTAGGGAAGCTTTCTTT; CDR3aa: CASSQDSPDASRREAFF
d_gene: .; abundance: few; v_gene: TRBV11-3; j_gene: TRBJ2-1; CDR3nt: TGTGCCAGCAGCGCCCTAGCGAGACCTCACAATGAGCAGTTCTTC; CDR3aa: CASSALARPHNEQFF
d_gene: .; abundance: few; v_gene: TRBV25-1; j_gene: TRBJ2-5; CDR3nt: TGTGCCAGCATCTCCCCTACGCGTACAGGAGTTCAAGAGACCCAGTACTTC; CDR3aa: CASISPTRTGVQETQYF
d_gene: .; abundance: few; v_gene: TRBV20-1; j_gene: TRBJ1-5; CDR3nt: TGCAGTGCTAGAGATTTCGGTCAGCCCCAGCATTTT; CDR3aa: CSARDFGQPQHF
d_gene: TRBD2; abundance: .; v_gene: TRBV5-1; j_gene: TRBJ2-1; CDR3nt: TGCGCCAGCAGTAAACCTCGGACTAGCGGGATCAATGAGCAGTTCTTC; CDR3aa: CASSKPRTSGINEQFF
d_gene: TRBD1; abundance: .; v_gene: TRBV6-5; j_gene: TRBJ2-5; CDR3nt: TGTGCCAGCAGTAGAAGCGGGACAGGGAAAGAGACCCAGTACTTC; CDR3aa: CASSRSGTGKETQYF
d_gene: .; abundance: .; v_gene: TRBV12-3/TRBV12-4; j_gene: TRBJ1-2; CDR3nt: TGTGCCAGCAGTTTACTGCCGGGCATGGTAGATGGCTACACCTTC; CDR3aa: CASSLLPGMVDGYTF
d_gene: .; abundance: .; v_gene: TRBV12-3/TRBV12-4; j_gene: TRBJ2-5; CDR3nt: TGTGCCAGCAGTTTACCGTTAATGGAGACCCAGTACTTC; CDR3aa: CASSLPLMETQYF
d_gene: .; abundance: few; v_gene: TRBV28; j_gene: TRBJ2-6; CDR3nt: TGTGCCAGCAGTCGAGCAGCAGGGGCCAACGTCCTGACTTTC; CDR3aa: CASSRAAGANVLTF
d_gene: .; abundance: .; v_gene: TRBV3-1; j_gene: TRBJ1-1; CDR3nt: TGTGCCAGCAGCCAAGCTCACAGAGACACTGAAGCTTTCTTT; CDR3aa: CASSQAHRDTEAFF
d_gene: TRBD1; abundance: .; v_gene: TRBV9; j_gene: TRBJ2-7; CDR3nt: TGTGCCAGCAGCGTTGGCAGGGGGCGTTCGGCTGGAGACGAGCAGTACTTC; CDR3aa: CASSVGRGRSAGDEQYF
d_gene: .; abundance: .; v_gene: TRBV7-9; j_gene: TRBJ2-3; CDR3nt: TGTGCCAGCAGCCCGGGTGGGGCAGGGAGAGATACGCAGTATTTT; CDR3aa: CASSPGGAGRDTQYF
d_gene: .; abundance: .; v_gene: TRBV3-1; j_gene: TRBJ2-3; CDR3nt: TGTGCCAGCAGCCAAATACAGAACACAGATACGCAGTATTTT; CDR3aa: CASSQIQNTDTQYF
d_gene: .; abundance: .; v_gene: TRBV6-5; j_gene: TRBJ1-6; CDR3nt: TGTGCCAGCAGCCCAGGGATTAATTCACCCCTCCACTTT; CDR3aa: CASSPGINSPLHF
d_gene: .; abundance: few; v_gene: TRBV18; j_gene: TRBJ2-3; CDR3nt: TGTGCCAGCTCAGGCCAGGGTCCCGCAGATACGCAGTATTTT; CDR3aa: CASSGQGPADTQYF
d_gene: .; abundance: once; v_gene: TRBV27; j_gene: TRBJ2-5; CDR3nt: TGTGCCAGCACTCTCCGGGCAGGAGAGACCCAGTACTTC; CDR3aa: CASTLRAGETQYF
d_gene: .; abundance: many; v_gene: TRBV15; j_gene: TRBJ2-1; CDR3nt: TGTGCCACCAGCAGGGGAGCGTTTGAGCAGTTCTTC; CDR3aa: CATSRGAFEQFF